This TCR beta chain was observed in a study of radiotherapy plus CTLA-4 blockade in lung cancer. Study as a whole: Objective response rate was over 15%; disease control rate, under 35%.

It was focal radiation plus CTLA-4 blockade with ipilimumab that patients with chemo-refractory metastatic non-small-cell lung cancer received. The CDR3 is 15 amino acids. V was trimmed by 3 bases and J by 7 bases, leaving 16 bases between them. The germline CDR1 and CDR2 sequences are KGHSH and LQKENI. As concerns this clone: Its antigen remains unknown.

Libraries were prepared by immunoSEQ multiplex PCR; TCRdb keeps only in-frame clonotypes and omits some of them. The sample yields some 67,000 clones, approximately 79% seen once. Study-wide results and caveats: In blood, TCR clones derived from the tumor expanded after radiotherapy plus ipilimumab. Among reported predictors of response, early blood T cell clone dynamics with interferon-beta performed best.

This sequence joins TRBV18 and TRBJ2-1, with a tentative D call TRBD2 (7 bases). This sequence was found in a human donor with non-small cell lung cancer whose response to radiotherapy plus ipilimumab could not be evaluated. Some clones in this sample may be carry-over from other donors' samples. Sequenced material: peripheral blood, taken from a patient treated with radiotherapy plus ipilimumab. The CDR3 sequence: CASSPPAGAGNEQFF. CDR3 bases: TGTGCCAGCTCACCCCCTGCGGGGGCCGGGAATGAGCAGTTCTTC.